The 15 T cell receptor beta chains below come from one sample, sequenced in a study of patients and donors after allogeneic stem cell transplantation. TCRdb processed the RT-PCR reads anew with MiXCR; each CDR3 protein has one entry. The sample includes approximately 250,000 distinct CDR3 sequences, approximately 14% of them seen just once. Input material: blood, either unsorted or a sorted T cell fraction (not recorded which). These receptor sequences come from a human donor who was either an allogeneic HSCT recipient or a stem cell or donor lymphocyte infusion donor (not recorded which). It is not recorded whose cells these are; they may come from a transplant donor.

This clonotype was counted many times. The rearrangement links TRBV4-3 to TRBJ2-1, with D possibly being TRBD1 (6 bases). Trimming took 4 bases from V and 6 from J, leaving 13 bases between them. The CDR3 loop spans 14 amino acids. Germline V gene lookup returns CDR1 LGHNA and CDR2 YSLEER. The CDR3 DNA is TGCGCCAGCAGCCCCCAGCGGACAGTCAATGAGCAGTTCTTC. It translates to CASSPQRTVNEQFF.

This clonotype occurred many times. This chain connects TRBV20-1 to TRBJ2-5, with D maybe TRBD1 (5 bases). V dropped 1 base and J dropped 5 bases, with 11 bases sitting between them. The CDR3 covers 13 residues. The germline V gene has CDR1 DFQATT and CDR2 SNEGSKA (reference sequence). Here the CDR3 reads CSARGQWSETQYF. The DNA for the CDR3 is TGCAGTGCTAGAGGACAGTGGAGCGAGACCCAGTACTTC.

The CDR3 DNA is TGCGCCAGCAGCTTGGCTAACAACGGGGCAGATACGCAGTATTTT. Residues: CASSLANNGADTQYF. The chain is built from TRBV5-1 and TRBJ2-3; TRBD2 is a possible D gene (5 bases). The germline V gene has CDR1 SGHRS and CDR2 YFSETQ. The CDR3 consists of 15 residues. Trimming removed 0 bases from V and 4 bases from J, with 12 bases in between.

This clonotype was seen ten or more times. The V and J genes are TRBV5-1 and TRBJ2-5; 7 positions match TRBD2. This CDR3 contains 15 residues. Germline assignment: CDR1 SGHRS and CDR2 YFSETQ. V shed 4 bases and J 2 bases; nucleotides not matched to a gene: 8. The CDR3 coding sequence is TGCGCCAGCAGCAGCTCCGGGACTATGCAAGAGACCCAGTACTTC. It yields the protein CASSSSGTMQETQYF. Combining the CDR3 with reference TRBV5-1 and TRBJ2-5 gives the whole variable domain KAGVTQTPRYLIKTRGQQVTLSCSPISGHRSVSWYQQTPGQGLQFLFEYFSETQRNKGNFPGRFSGRQFSNSRSEMNVSTLELGDSALYLCASSSSGTMQETQYFGPGTRLLVL.

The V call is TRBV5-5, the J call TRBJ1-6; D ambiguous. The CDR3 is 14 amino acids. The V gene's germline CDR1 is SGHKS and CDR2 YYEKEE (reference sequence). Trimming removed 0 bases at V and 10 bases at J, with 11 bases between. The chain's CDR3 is CASSLGQNRSPLHF. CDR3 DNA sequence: TGTGCCAGCAGCTTGGGCCAGAACAGATCACCCCTCCACTTT.

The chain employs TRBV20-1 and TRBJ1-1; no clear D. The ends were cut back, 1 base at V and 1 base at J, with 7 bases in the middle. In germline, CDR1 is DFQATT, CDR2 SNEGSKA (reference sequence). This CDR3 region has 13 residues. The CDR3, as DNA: TGCAGTGCTAGAGTACCAGAGAACACTGAAGCTTTCTTT. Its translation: CSARVPENTEAFF.

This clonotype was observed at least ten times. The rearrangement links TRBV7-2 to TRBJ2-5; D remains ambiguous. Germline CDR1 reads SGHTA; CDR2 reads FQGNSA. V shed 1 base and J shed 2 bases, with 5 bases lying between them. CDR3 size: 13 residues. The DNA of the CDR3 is TGTGCCAGCAGCTTAGTGGGACAAGAGACCCAGTACTTC. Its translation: CASSLVGQETQYF.

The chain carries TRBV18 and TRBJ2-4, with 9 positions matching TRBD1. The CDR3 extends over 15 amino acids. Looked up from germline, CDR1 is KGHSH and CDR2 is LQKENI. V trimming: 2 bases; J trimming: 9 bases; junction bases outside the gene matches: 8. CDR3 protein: CASSPWTGEEGIQYF. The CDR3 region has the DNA TGTGCCAGCTCACCATGGACAGGGGAGGAAGGCATTCAGTACTTC.

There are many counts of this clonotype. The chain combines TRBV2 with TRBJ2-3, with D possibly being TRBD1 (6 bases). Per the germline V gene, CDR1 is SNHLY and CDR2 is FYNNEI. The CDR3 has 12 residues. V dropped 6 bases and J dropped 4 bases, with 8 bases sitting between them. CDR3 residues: CASSTGSDTQYF. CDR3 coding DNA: TGTGCCAGCAGCACAGGGTCAGATACGCAGTATTTT.

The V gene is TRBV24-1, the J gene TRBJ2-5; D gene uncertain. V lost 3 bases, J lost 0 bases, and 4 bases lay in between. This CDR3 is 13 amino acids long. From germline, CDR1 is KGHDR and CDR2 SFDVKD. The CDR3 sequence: CATSDEYQETQYF. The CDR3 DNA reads TGTGCCACCAGTGATGAGTACCAAGAGACCCAGTACTTC.

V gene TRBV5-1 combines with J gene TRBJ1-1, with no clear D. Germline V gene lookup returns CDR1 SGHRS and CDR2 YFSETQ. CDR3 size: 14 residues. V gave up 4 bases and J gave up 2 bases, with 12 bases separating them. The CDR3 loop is CASSRDDLNTEAFF. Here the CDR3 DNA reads TGCGCCAGCAGCCGGGATGACTTAAACACTGAAGCTTTCTTT.

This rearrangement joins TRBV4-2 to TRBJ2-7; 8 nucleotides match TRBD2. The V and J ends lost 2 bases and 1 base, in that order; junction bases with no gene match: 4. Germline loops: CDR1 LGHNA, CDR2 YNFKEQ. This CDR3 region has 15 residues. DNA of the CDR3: TGTGCCAGCAGCCAAAAAGCGGGGGAATCCTACGAGCAGTACTTC. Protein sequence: CASSQKAGESYEQYF.

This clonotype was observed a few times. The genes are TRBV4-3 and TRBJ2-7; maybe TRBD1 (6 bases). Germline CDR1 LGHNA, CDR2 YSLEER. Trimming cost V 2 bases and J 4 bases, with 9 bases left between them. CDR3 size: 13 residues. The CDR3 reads CASSQTRGYEQYF. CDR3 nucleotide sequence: TGCGCCAGCAGCCAAACCAGGGGTTACGAGCAGTACTTC.

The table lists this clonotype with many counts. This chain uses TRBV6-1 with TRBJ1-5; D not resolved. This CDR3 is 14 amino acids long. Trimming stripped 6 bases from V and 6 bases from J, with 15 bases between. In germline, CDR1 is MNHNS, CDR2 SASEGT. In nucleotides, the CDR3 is TGTGCCAGCAGCACCTCGGCCGGAGGTCAGCCCCAGCATTTT. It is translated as CASSTSAGGQPQHF.

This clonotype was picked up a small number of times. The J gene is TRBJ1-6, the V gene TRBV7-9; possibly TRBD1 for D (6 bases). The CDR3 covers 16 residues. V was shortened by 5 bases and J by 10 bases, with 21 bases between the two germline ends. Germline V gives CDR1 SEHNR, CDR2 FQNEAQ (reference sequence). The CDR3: CASSEHRPGEQSPLHF. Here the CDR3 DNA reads TGTGCCAGCAGCGAACATCGGCCAGGGGAGCAATCACCCCTCCACTTT.